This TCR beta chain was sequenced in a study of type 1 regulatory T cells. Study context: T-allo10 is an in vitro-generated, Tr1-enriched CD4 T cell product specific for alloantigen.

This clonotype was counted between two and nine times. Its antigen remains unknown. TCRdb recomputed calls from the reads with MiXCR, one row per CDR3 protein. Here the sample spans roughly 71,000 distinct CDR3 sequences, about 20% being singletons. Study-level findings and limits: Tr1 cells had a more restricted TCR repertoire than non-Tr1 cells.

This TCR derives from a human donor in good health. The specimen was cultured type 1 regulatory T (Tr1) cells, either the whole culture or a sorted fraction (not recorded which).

The CDR3 nucleotides are TGTGCCAGCAGACGAGAGGTTAGCGGGAACACCGGGGAGCTGTTTTTT. Its translation is CASRREVSGNTGELFF. The rearrangement joins TRBV6-5 to TRBJ2-2; maybe TRBD2 (6 bases). V dropped 6 bases and J dropped 1 base, with 15 bases sitting between them. The CDR3 totals 16 residues. CDR1 is MNHEY, CDR2 SVGAGI, per germline.